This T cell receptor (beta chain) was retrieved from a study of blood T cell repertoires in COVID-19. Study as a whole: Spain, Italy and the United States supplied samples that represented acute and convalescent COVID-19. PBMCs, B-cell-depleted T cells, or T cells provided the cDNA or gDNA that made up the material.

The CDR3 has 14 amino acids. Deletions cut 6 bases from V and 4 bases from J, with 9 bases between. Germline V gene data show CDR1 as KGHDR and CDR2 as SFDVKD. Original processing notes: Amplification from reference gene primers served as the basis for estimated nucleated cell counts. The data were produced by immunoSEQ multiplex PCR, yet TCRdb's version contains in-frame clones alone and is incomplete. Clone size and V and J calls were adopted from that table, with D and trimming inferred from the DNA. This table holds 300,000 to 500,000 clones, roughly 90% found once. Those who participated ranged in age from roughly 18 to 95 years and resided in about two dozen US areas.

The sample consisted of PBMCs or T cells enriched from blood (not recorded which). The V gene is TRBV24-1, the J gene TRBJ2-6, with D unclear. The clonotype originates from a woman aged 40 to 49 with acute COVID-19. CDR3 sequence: CATSSPSGANVLTF. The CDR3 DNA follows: TGTGCCACCAGTTCTCCCTCCGGGGCCAACGTCCTGACTTTC.